This TCR beta chain was identified in a study of PD-L1 blockade in urothelial cancer. Background on the study: Of roughly 30 patients, approximately 23 were males with bladder-origin urothelial cancer. Blood analysis occurred 3 weeks (second dose) and 6 weeks after treatment start. General study results and limits: Below-median TCR clonality that was measured in pretreatment blood predicted better survival.

This clone has just one count. Its antigen remains unknown. Germline CDR1 and CDR2: MNHNY and SVGAGI (reference sequence). The J segment lost 7 bases and the V segment lost 6 bases, leaving 6 bases of the junction unmatched. CDR3 size: 14 residues. Time point noted: peripheral blood 6 weeks after treatment start. Sample numbers ranged from 1 to 8 per patient, encompassing pretreatment and on-treatment collections. Libraries were prepared by immunoSEQ multiplex PCR; TCRdb keeps only in-frame clonotypes and omits some of them. The sample consists of approximately 83,000 clones, approximately 87% of them appearing once.

The origin of this receptor is a man in his sixties or seventies with urothelial cancer. The sequences come from PBMCs, collected around atezolizumab (anti-PD-L1) treatment. The chain combines TRBV6-6 with TRBJ1-6; 7 bases are a match to TRBD1. The CDR3: CASRGQTPNSPLHF. The DNA for the CDR3 is TGTGCCAGCAGGGGACAGACTCCGAATTCACCCCTCCACTTT.